This is a list of T cell receptor beta chains from one sample in a study of CD8 T cells in Susac syndrome. TCRdb re-analysed the immunoSEQ multiplex PCR reads in MiXCR, keeping a single row per CDR3 protein. The repertoire holds some 26,000 distinct CDR3 sequences, with 93% as singletons. The sample was CD8+ T cells from PBMCs. The receptors originated from a human donor with Susac syndrome. Each CDR3 is given with its conserved first and last residue. Fields, in order: V gene, CDR3 protein.

>TRBV28
CASSPTGTVNYEQYF
>TRBV7-9
CASSLGQGYSSSYNEQFF
>TRBV7-3
CASSLAYDVSGSYNEQFF
>TRBV20-1
CSAQPDALYEQYF
>TRBV6-5
CASVASGALNTEAFF
>TRBV19
CASSTEFSGNTIYF
>TRBV19
CASSPRGGNQETQYF
>TRBV6-2/TRBV6-3
CASSRQKGNEQFF
>TRBV7-9
CASSSLLTEFSYEQYF
>TRBV27
CASSYRGFWTEAFF
>TRBV7-8
CASSLADLAGAQGNEQYF
>TRBV14
CASSAIMGTEAFF
>TRBV5-4
CASSFDGGGYEQYF
>TRBV28
CASSPGTAFEAFF
>TRBV5-4
CASSDPGFSGANVLTF
>TRBV14
CASSPRTGRNEKLFF
>TRBV5-4
CASSPPDRVDYEQYF
>TRBV5-6
CASSPGLGFTYGYTF
>TRBV5-8
CASSFLTASSYEQYF
>TRBV19
CASRTQLNYNSPLHF
>TRBV4-3
CASSQDSGESYEQYF
>TRBV29-1
CSVVQGIGYEQYF
>TRBV6-1
CASSAGTRGGAATGELFF
>TRBV28
CASSEGSWEQYF
>TRBV28
CASTFDGTSGGMWETQYF
>TRBV7-3
CASSLTGLYGQREEYGYTF
>TRBV12-3/TRBV12-4
CASSPTRDGRVFF
>TRBV5-1
CASSFRVAYEQYF
>TRBV18
CASSDTAGYTF
>TRBV5-1
CASSLSQLRGLNQETQYF
>TRBV28
CASSLGEDTIYF